This T cell receptor (beta chain) was sequenced in a study of blood T cell repertoires in COVID-19. Study in general: Some COVID-19 samples were acute and others convalescent; all came from the United States, Italy and Spain. T cells, B-cell-depleted T cells, or PBMCs provided the cDNA or gDNA that served as material.

Authors' data handling: From reference gene primer amplification, estimates of nucleated cell counts were derived. Measured with immunoSEQ multiplex PCR; TCRdb has only the in-frame clones, and not every one. V, J and clone size were drawn from that table, and D and trimming were deduced from the DNA. The repertoire holds about 85,000 clones, with approximately 82% as singletons. Germline CDR1 SGHNT, CDR2 YYREEE (reference sequence). The CDR3 is 14 residues long. With 4 bases clipped from V and 7 bases from J, the junction kept 7 bases outside the gene matches. This receptor was obtained from a woman at least 80 years old with acute or convalescent COVID-19. The chain uses TRBV5-4 and TRBJ1-2; 10 nucleotides align to TRBD1. Sequenced sample: peripheral blood. CDR3 DNA: TGTGCCAGCAGCGTCGACAGGGGGCTAGGTGGCTACACCTTC. Protein: CASSVDRGLGGYTF.